The 8 T cell receptor beta chains in this list originate from one sample, sequenced in a study of blood T cell repertoires in COVID-19. Repertoires were generated with immunoSEQ multiplex PCR, while TCRdb's copy carries only in-frame clones and drops some. In the table there are 160,000 or so clones, roughly 85% of which are singletons. The specimen sequenced was peripheral blood. These TCRs come from a man in his forties with acute or convalescent COVID-19.

This chain joins TRBV5-4 and TRBJ2-5; TRBD1 agrees at 7 bases. Germline trimming cut 4 bases from V and 2 bases from J; bases unmatched to any gene: 5. The CDR3 extends over 14 amino acids. Germline assignment: CDR1 SGHNT and CDR2 YYREEE (reference sequence). The CDR3 sequence: CASSLGTAQETQYF. For the CDR3, the DNA is TGTGCCAGCAGCCTAGGGACAGCTCAAGAGACCCAGTACTTC.

This chain connects TRBV7-9 to TRBJ1-1; no clear D. Germline V lookup: CDR1 SEHNR, CDR2 FQNEAQ (reference sequence). CDR3 length equals 13 residues. Trimming stripped 5 bases from V and 0 bases from J, with 7 bases between. CDR3 region: CASSVYLNTEAFF. The CDR3 bases are TGTGCCAGCAGCGTTTACTTGAACACTGAAGCTTTCTTT.

The chain uses TRBV24-1 and TRBJ2-5, with TRBD1 identical over 8 bases. Germline CDR1 is KGHDR and CDR2 is SFDVKD. The CDR3 sequence is 15 residues long. The trim removed 4 bases at V and 5 bases at J, leaving 8 bases unmatched. The CDR3 protein is CATSETTGAGETQYF. The CDR3 bases are TGTGCCACCAGTGAGACGACAGGGGCTGGCGAGACCCAGTACTTC.

The chain combines TRBV10-3 with TRBJ1-1; 7 nucleotides align to TRBD1. Germline lookup yields CDR1 ENHRY and CDR2 SYGVKD. V lost 9 bases and J lost 6; bases outside the gene matches: 13. The CDR3 has 14 residues. Here the CDR3 reads CAIGAQGGASEAFF. The CDR3 DNA is TGTGCCATTGGGGCCCAAGGGGGCGCGTCTGAAGCTTTCTTT.

In this sample, this clone turned up a few times. This chain uses TRBV11-3 with TRBJ2-7; TRBD2 is a possible D gene (6 bases). CDR3 size: 12 residues. The germline CDR1 and CDR2 sequences are SGHNT and YENEEA. Deletions cut 5 bases from V and 5 bases from J, with 10 bases between. Here the CDR3 DNA reads TGTGCCAGCAGCCAGGGCGGGGACGAGCAGTACTTC. Its protein product is CASSQGGDEQYF.

The CDR3 bases are TGTGCCAGCGCCCGGGACAGCAATATAATATCACCCCTCCACTTT. This sequence encodes CASARDSNIISPLHF. V gene TRBV7-3 combines with J gene TRBJ1-6; 7 bases agree with TRBD1. There are 15 residues in the CDR3. Germline V gene sequence: CDR1 SGHTA, CDR2 FQGTGA. V lost 8 bases, J lost 10 bases, and 14 bases stayed unmatched.

The chain couples TRBV10-2 to TRBJ2-3; possible D gene TRBD2, 7 bases. Germline loops: CDR1 WSHSY, CDR2 SAAADI. The CDR3 runs to 14 residues. With 9 bases removed from V and 6 bases from J, the gap between germline ends came to 19 bases. The CDR3 nucleotides are TGCGCCAGTACGGAGGGGGGGGCCATGGATACGCAGTATTTT. It encodes CASTEGGAMDTQYF.

This clone was recorded only once. The rearrangement links TRBV29-1 to TRBJ2-1; 8 positions agree with TRBD2. This CDR3 spans 11 amino acids. The germline CDR1 and CDR2 sequences are SQVTM and ANQGSEA. V lost 7 bases and J lost 10; bases outside the gene matches: 6. CDR3 bases: TGCAGCGGATCCGGGGGGGGAGAGCAGTTCTTC. Encoded protein: CSGSGGGEQFF.